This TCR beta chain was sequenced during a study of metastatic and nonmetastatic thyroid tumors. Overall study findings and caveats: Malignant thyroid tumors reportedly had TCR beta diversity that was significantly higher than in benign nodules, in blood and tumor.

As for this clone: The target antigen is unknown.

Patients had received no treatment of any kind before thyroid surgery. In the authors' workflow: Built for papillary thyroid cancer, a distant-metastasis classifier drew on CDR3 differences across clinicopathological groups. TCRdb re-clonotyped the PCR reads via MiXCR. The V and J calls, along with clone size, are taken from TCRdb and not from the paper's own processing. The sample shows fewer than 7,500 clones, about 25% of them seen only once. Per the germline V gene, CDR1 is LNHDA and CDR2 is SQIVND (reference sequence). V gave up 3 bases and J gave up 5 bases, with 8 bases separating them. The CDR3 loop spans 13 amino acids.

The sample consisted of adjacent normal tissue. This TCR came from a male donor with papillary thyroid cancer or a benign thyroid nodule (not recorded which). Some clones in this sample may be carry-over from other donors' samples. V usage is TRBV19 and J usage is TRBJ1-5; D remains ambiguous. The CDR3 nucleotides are TGTGCCAGTAGTATGGGGAGGGATCAGCCCCAGCATTTT. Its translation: CASSMGRDQPQHF.